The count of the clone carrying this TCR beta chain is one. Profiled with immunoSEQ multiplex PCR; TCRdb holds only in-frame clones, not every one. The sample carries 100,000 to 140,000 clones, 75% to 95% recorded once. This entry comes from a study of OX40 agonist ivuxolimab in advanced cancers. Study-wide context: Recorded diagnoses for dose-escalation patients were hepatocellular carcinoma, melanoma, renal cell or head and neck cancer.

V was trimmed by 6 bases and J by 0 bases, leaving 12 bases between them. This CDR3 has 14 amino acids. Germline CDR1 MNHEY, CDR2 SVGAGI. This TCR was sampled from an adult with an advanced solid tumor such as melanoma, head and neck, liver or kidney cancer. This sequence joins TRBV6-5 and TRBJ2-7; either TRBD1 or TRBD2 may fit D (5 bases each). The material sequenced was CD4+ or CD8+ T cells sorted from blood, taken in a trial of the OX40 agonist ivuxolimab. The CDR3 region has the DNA TGTGCCAGCAGCGAGGGGCAAAGCTCCTACGAGCAGTACTTC. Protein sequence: CASSEGQSSYEQYF.